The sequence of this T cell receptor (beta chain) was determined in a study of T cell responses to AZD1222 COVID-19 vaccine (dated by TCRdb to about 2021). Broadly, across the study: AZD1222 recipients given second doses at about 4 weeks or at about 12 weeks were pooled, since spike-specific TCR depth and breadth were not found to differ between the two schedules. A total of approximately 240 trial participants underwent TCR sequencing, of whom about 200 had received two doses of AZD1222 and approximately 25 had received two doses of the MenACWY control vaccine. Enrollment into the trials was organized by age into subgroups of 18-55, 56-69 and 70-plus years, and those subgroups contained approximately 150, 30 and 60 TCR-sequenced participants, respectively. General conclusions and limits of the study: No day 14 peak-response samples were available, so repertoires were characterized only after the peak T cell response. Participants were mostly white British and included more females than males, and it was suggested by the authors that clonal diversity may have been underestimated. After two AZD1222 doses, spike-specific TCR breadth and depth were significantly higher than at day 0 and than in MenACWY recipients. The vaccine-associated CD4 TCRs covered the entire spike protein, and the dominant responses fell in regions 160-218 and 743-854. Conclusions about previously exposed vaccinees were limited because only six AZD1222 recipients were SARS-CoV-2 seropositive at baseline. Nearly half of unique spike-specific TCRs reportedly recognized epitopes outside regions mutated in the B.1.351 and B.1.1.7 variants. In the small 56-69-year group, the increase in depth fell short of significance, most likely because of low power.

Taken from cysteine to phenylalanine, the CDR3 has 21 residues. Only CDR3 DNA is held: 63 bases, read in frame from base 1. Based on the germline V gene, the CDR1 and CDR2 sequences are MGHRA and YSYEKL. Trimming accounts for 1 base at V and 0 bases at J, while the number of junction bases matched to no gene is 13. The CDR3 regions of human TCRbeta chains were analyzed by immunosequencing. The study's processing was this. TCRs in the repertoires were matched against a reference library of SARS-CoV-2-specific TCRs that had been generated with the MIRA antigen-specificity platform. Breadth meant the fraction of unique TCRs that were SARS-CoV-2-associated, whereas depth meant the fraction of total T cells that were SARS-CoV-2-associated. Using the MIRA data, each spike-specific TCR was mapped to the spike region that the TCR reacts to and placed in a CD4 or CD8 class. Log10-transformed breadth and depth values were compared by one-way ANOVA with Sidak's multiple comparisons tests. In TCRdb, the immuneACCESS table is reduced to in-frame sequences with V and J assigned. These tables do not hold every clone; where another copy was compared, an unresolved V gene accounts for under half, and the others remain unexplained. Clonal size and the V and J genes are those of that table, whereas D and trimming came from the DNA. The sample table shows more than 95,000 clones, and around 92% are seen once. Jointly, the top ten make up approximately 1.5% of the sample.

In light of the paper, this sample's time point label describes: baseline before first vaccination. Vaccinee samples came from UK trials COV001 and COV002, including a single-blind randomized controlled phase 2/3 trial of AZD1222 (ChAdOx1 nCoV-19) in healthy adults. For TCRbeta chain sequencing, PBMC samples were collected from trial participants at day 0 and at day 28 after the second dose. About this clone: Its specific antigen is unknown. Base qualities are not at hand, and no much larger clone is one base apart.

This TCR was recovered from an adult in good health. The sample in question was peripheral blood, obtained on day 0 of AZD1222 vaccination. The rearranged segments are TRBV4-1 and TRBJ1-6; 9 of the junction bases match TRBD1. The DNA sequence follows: TGCGCCAGCAGCCAAGGGGGATACAGGGGGCGCGTATACTCCTATAATTCACCCCTCCACTTT. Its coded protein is CASSQGGYRGRVYSYNSPLHF.